The present T cell receptor beta chain was sequenced within a study of T cells after yellow fever vaccination. Across the whole study: Any fraction with a low cell number was prepared using SMART-Seq v4 Ultra Low Input. Study outcomes and limitations: Contamination by abundant bulk-population clonotypes could be present in FACS-sorted repertoires.

Only a few counts were recorded for this clonotype. Its antigen is not known. Germline-derived CDR1 and CDR2 are SEHNR and FQNEAQ (reference sequence). This CDR3 is 15 amino acids long. V shed 6 bases and J 0 bases; nucleotides not matched to a gene: 4. A single record per CDR3 protein comes from TCRdb applying MiXCR to the 5' RACE reads. The repertoire holds 100,000 to 150,000 distinct CDR3 sequences, with 6.5% to 8% as singletons. This chain joins TRBV7-9 and TRBJ2-2; 7 nucleotides line up with TRBD1. This specimen was CD4+ T cells sorted from PBMCs, taken 9 to 10 days after the first yellow fever vaccination. The TCR originated in a young man who received the YFV17D yellow fever vaccine. The CDR3 coding sequence is TGTGCCAGCAGAACCGGGACAGCGAACACCGGGGAGCTGTTTTTT. This codes for CASRTGTANTGELFF.